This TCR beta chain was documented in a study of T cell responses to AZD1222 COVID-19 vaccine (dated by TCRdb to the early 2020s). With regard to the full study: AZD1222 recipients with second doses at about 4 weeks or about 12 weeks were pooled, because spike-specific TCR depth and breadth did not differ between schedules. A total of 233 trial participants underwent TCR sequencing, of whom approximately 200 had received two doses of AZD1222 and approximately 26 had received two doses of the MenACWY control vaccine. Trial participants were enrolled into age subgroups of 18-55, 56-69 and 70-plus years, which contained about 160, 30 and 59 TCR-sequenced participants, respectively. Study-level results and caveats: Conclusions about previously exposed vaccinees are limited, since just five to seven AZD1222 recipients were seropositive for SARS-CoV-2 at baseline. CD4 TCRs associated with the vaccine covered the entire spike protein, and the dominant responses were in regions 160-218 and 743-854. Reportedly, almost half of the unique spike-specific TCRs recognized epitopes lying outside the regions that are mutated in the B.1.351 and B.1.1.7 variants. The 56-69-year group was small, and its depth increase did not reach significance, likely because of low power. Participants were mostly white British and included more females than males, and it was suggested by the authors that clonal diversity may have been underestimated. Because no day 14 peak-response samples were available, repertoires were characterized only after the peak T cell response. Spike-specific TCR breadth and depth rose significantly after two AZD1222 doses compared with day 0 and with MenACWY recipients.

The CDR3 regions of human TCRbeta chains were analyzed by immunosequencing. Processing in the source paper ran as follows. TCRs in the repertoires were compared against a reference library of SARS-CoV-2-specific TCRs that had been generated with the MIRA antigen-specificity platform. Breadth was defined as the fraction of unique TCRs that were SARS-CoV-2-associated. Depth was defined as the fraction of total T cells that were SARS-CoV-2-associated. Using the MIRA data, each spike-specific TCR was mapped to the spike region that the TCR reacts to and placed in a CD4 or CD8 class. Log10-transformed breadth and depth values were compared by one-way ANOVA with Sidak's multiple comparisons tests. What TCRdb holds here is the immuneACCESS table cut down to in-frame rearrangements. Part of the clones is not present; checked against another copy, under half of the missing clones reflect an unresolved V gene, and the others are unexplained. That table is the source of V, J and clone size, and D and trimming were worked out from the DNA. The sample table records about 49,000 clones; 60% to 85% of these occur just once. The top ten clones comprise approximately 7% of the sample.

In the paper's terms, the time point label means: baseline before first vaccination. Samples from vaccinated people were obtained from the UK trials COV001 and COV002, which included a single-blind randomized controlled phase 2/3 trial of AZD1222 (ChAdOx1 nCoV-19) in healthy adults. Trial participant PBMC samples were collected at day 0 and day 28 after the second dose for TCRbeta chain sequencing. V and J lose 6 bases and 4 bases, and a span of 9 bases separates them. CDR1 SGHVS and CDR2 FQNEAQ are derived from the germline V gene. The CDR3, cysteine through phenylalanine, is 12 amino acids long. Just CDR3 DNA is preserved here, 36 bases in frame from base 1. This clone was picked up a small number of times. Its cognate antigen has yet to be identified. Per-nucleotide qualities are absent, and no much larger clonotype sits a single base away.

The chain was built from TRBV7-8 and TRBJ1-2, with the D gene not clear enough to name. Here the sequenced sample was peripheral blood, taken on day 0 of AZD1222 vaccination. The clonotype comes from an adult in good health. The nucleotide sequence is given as TGTGCCAGCAGTCACCAGCGCTATGGCTACACCTTC. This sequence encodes CASSHQRYGYTF.